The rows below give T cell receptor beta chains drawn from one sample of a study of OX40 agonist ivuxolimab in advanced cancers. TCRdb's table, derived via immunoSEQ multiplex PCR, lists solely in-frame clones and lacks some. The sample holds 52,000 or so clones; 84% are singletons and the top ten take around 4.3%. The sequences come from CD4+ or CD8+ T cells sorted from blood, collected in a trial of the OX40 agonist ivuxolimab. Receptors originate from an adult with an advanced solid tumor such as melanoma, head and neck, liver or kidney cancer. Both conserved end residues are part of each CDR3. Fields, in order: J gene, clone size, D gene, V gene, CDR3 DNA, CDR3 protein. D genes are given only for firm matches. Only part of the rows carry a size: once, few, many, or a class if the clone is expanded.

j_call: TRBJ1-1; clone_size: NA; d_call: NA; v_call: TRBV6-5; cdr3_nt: TGTGCCAGCAGTAGGACCGGGGGCAAGGGAGCTTTCTTT; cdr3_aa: CASSRTGGKGAFF
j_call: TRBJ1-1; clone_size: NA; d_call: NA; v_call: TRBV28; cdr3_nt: TGTGCCAGCAGTTTCTCCCTCCAGGGGACTGAAGCTTTCTTT; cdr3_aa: CASSFSLQGTEAFF
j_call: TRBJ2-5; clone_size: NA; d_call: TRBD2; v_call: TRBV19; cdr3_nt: TGTGCCAGTAGCTGGGGAGGGGAAGAGACCCAGTACTTC; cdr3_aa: CASSWGGEETQYF
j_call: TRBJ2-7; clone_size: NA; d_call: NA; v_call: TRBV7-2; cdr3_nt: TGTGCCAGCAGCGAGACAGTCTCCTACGAGCAGTACTTC; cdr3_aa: CASSETVSYEQYF
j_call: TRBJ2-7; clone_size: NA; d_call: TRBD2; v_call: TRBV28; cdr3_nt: TGTGCCAGCAGGCCTAGCGGGAGCGAAACCTACGAGCAGTACTTC; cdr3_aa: CASRPSGSETYEQYF
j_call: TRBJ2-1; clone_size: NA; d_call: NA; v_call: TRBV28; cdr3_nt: TGTGCCATAGGGGGGGGAGGGTTATACAATGAGCAGTTCTTC; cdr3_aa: CAIGGGGLYNEQFF
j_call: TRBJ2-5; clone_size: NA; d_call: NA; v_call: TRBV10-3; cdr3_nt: TGTGCCATCAGTGAATGGGAGGACCAGTACTTC; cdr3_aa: CAISEWEDQYF
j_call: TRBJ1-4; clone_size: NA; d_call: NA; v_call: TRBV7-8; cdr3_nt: TGTGCCAGCAGCTTCGGGACGGGAGATGAAAAACTGTTTTTT; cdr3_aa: CASSFGTGDEKLFF
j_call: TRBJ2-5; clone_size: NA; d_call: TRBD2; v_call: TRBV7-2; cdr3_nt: TGTGCCAGCAGCTTAGATAGCGGGAGTTGGGAGACCCAGTACTTC; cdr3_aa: CASSLDSGSWETQYF
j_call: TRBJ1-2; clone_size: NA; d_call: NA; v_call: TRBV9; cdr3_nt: TGTGCCAGCAGCGTAGCCTCCGGGGGAGGATATGGCTACACCTTC; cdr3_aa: CASSVASGGGYGYTF
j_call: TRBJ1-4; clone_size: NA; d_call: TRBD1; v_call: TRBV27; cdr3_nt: TGTGCCAGCAGTTCGGACAGGGGTGAAAAACTGTTTTTT; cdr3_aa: CASSSDRGEKLFF
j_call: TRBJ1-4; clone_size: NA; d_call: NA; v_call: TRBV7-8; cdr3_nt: TGTGCCTGCGCCGAGGGGTTGGATGGTGAAAAACTGTTTTTT; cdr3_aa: CACAEGLDGEKLFF
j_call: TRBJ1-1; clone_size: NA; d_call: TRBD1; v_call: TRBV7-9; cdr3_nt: TGTGCCAGCAGCCTGGGACAGGGGGCGCAGGCAGCTTTCTTT; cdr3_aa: CASSLGQGAQAAFF
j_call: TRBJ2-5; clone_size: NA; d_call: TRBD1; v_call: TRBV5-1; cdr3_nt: TGCGCCAGCAGCTTGGACGGGACAGGAGAAGAGACCCAGTACTTC; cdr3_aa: CASSLDGTGEETQYF
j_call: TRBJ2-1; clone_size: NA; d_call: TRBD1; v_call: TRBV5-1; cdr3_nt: TGCGCCAGCAGCTTACCGGGACAGAACTACAATGAGCAGTTCTTC; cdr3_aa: CASSLPGQNYNEQFF
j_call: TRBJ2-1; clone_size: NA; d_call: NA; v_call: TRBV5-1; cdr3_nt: TGCGCCAGCAGCTTTCGCAGGGGGGTCGATGAGCAGTTCTTC; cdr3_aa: CASSFRRGVDEQFF
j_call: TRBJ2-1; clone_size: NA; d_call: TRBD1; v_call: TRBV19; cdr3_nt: TGTGCCAGTAGTCCACAGGGGTCGGTGGGGAATGAGCAGTTCTTC; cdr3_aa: CASSPQGSVGNEQFF
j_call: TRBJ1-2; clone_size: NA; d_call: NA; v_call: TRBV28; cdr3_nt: TGTGCCATCTCGGGTCAGTTCAGAGATTACCGCTATGGCTACACCTTC; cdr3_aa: CAISGQFRDYRYGYTF
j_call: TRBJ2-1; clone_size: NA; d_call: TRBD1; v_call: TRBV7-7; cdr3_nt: TGTGCCAGCAGCTTCGGGGACAGTGGATATGAGCAGTTCTTC; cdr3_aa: CASSFGDSGYEQFF
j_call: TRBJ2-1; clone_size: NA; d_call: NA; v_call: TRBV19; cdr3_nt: TGTGCCAGTAGTAGCACGGGACAAGGTCGGTTCTTC; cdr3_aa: CASSSTGQGRFF
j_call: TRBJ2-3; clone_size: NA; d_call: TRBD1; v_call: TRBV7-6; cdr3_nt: TGTGCCAGCAGCCGAGCAACGCCGGGACAGCGCACAGATACGCAGTATTTT; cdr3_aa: CASSRATPGQRTDTQYF
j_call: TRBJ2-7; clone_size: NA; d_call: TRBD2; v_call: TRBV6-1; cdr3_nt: TGTGCCAGCAGTCGGACTAGCGGGAGGTACGAGCAGTACTTC; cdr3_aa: CASSRTSGRYEQYF
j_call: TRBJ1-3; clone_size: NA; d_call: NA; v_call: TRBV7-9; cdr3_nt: TGTGCCAGCAGCTTCCAGGTCCGCTCTGGAAACACCATATATTTT; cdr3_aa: CASSFQVRSGNTIYF
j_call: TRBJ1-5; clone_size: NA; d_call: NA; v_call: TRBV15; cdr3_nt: TGTGCCACCAGCAGAGACCGAACCAATCAGCCCCAGCATTTT; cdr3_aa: CATSRDRTNQPQHF
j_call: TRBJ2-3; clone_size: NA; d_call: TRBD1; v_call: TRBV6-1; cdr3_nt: TGTGCCAGCAGACAGGGGGCCGATACGCAGTATTTT; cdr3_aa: CASRQGADTQYF
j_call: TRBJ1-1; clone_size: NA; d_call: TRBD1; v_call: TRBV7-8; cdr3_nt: TGTGCCAGCAGACGCCAGACAGGGGAAGGCGTAAACACTGAAGCTTTCTTT; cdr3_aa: CASRRQTGEGVNTEAFF
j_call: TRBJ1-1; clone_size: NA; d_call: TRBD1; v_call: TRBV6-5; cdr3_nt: TGTGCCAGCAGTTACACCACGGGACAGGCTAACACTGAAGCTTTCTTT; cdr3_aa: CASSYTTGQANTEAFF
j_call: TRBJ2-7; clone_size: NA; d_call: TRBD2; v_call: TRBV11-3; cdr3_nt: TGTGCCAGCAGCTTAGTATTAATCCGGGGGGTGAGGTACGAGCAGTACTTC; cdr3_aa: CASSLVLIRGVRYEQYF
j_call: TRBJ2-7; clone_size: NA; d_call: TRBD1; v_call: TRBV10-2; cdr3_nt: TGCGCCAGCAGGGCCCTGGGACAGGGCTCCTACGAGCAGTACTTC; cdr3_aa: CASRALGQGSYEQYF
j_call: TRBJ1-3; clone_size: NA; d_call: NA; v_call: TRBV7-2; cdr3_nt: TGTGCCAGCAGCTTAGCTCCCGCAGCTGGAAACACCATATATTTT; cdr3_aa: CASSLAPAAGNTIYF
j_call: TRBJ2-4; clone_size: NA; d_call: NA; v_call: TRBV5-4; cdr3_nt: TGTGCCAGCAGCCAAAGGGGGGCCAAAAACATTCAGTACTTC; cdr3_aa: CASSQRGAKNIQYF
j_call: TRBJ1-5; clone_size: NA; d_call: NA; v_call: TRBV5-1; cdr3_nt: TGCGCCAGCAGGGACAGTCCCAATCAGCCCCAGCATTTT; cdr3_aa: CASRDSPNQPQHF
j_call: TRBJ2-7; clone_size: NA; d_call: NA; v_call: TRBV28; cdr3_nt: TGTGCCAGTGGGACCACCAAACCCTACGAGCAGTACTTC; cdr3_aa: CASGTTKPYEQYF
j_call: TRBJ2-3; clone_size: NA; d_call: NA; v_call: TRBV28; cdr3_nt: TGTGCCAGCAGTTCCTCCCCGCGAAATTCGCAGTATTTT; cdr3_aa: CASSSSPRNSQYF
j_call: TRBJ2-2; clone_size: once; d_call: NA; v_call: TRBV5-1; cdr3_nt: TGCGCCAGCAGCAAAAAGGGACAAACAAACACCGGGGAGCTGTTTTTT; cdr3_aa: CASSKKGQTNTGELFF
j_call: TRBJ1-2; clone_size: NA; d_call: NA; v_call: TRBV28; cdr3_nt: TGTGCCAGCAAGCGCGGGGGGAGATGGGGCTACACCTTC; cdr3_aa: CASKRGGRWGYTF
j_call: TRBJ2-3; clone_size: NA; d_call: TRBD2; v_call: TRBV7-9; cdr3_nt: TGTGCCAGCAGTCTCGCGGGACTAGCGGGACAGGTTACGCAGTATTTT; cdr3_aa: CASSLAGLAGQVTQYF
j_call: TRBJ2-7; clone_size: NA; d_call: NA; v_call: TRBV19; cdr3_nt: TGTGCCAGTAGTATAGCCCGAGACACCCCCTACGAGCAGTACTTC; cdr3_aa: CASSIARDTPYEQYF